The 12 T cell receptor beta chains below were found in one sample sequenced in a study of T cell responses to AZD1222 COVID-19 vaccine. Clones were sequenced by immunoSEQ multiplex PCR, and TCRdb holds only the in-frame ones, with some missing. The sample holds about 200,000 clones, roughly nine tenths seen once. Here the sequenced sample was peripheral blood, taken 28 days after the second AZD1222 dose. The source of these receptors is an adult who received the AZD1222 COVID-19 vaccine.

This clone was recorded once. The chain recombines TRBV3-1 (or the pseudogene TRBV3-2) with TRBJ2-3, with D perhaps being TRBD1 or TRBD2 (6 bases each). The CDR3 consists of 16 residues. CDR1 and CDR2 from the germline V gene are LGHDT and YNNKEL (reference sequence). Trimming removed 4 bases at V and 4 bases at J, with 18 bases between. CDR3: CASSRGRGAGSDTQYF. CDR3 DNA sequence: TGTGCCAGCAGCCGGGGGCGGGGCGCGGGTTCAGATACGCAGTATTTT.

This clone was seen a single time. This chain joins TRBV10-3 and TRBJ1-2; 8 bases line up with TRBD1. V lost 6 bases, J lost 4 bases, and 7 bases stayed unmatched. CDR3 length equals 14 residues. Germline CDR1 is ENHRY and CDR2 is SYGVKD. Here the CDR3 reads CAIRKDRDGYGYTF. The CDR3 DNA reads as TGTGCCATCAGGAAGGACAGGGACGGCTATGGCTACACCTTC.

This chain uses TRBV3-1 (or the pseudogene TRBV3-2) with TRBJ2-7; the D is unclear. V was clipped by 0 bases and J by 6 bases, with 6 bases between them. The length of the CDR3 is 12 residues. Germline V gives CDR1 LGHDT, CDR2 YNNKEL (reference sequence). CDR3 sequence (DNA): TGTGCCAGCAGCCAAGAAGGCACCGAGCAGTACTTC. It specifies CASSQEGTEQYF.

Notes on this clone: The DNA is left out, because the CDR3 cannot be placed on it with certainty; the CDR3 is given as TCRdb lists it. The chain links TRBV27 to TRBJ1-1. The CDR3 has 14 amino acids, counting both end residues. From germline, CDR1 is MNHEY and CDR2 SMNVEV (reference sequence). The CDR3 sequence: CASSSSAVLGEAFF.

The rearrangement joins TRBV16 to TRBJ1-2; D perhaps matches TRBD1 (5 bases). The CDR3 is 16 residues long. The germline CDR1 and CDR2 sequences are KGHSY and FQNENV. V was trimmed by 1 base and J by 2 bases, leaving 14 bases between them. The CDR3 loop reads CASSQLSGTFNYGYTF. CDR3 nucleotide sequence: TGTGCCAGCAGCCAATTAAGCGGGACCTTCAACTATGGCTACACCTTC.

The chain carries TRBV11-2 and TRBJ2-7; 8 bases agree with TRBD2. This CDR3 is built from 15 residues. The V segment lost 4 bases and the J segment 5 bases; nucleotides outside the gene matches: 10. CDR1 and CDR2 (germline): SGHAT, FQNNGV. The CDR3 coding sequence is TGTGCCAGCAGCTACCAAGCGGGAGACGAGAACGAGCAGTACTTC. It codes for CASSYQAGDENEQYF.

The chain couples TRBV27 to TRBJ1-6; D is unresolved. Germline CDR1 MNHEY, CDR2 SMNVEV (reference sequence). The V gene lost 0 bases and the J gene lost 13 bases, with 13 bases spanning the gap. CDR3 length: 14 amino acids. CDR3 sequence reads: CASSLSPPATPLHF. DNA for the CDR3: TGTGCCAGCAGTTTATCTCCCCCAGCTACGCCCCTCCACTTT.

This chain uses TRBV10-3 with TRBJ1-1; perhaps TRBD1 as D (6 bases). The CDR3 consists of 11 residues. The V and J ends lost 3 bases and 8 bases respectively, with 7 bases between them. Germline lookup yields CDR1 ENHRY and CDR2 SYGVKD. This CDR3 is CAISEGQEAFF. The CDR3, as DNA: TGTGCCATCAGTGAAGGACAGGAAGCTTTCTTT.

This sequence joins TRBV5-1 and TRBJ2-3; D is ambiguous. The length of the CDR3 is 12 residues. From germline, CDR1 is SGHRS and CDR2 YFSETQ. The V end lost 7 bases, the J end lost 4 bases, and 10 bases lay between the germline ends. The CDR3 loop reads CASGQSADTQYF. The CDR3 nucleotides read TGCGCCAGCGGTCAATCGGCAGATACGCAGTATTTT.

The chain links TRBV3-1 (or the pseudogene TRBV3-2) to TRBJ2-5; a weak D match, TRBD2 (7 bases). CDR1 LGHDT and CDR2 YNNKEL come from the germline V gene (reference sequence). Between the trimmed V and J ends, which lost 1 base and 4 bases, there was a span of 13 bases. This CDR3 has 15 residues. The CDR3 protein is CASSQAQGGSETQYF. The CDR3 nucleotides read TGTGCCAGCAGCCAAGCACAGGGAGGGTCAGAGACCCAGTACTTC.

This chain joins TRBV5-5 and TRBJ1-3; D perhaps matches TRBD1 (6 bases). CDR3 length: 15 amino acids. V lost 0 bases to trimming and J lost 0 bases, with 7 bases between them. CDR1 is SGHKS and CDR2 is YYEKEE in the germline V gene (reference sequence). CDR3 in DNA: TGTGCCAGCAGCTTGGCAGGGGTCTCTGGAAACACCATATATTTT. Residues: CASSLAGVSGNTIYF.

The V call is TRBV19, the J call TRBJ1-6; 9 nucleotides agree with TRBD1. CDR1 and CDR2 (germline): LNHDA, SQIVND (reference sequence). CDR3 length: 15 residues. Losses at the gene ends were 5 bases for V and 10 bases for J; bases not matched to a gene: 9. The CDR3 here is CASSVDRGSRSPLHF. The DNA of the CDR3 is TGTGCCAGTAGTGTGGACAGGGGAAGCCGATCACCCCTCCACTTT.